These 8 T cell receptor beta chains originate from one sample sequenced in a study of T cell responses to AZD1222 COVID-19 vaccine. Produced via immunoSEQ multiplex PCR; TCRdb's table is partial and in-frame only. The sample carries more than 150,000 clones, 75% to 90% recorded once. Material: peripheral blood, obtained on day 0 of AZD1222 vaccination. These receptors were taken from an adult in good health.

V usage is TRBV6-6 and J usage is TRBJ2-7; possibly TRBD2 for D (5 bases). The germline CDR1 and CDR2 sequences are MNHNY and SVGAGI (reference sequence). The CDR3 loop spans 13 amino acids. V lost 6 bases and J 4 bases, leaving 13 bases between the germline ends. In DNA form, the CDR3 reads TGTGCCAGCAGCCCCGGAGGCGGGTACGAGCAGTACTTC. Amino acid sequence: CASSPGGGYEQYF.

The rearrangement links TRBV3-1 (or the pseudogene TRBV3-2) to TRBJ2-7; 8 bases agree with TRBD1. Per germline, CDR1 LGHDT and CDR2 YNNKEL (reference sequence). CDR3 length: 15 residues. The V segment lost 1 base and the J segment 6 bases; nucleotides outside the gene matches: 8. The CDR3 sequence: CASSQGRDRSLEQYF. CDR3 bases: TGTGCCAGCAGCCAAGGTCGGGACAGGTCGCTCGAGCAGTACTTC.

This sequence joins TRBV19 and TRBJ2-3, with D possibly being TRBD2 (6 bases). Trimming stripped 4 bases from V and 0 bases from J, with 14 bases between. The CDR3 is 16 amino acids. Germline assignment: CDR1 LNHDA and CDR2 SQIVND (reference sequence). Here the CDR3 reads CASSNPGTGSTDTQYF. The CDR3 nucleotides are TGTGCCAGTAGTAACCCCGGGACTGGTAGCACAGATACGCAGTATTTT.

The V and J genes are TRBV20-1 and TRBJ1-2, with no clear D. Between the trimmed V and J ends, which lost 3 bases and 3 bases, there was a span of 11 bases. The length of the CDR3 is 13 residues. The germline gives CDR1 DFQATT, CDR2 SNEGSKA (reference sequence). The CDR3, as DNA: TGCAGTGCTAGTGCCGACACCCACTATGGCTACACCTTC. Translation gives CSASADTHYGYTF.

This chain connects TRBV29-1 to TRBJ1-2, with 8 bases fitting TRBD1. The germline V gene encodes CDR1 SQVTM and CDR2 ANQGSEA. V shed 5 bases and J 7 bases; nucleotides not matched to a gene: 9. The length of the CDR3 is 13 residues. CDR3 loop: CSVRQGPGSGYTF. The CDR3 bases are TGCAGCGTTCGACAGGGGCCGGGCTCTGGCTACACCTTC.

The chain joins TRBV6-2 or TRBV6-3 to TRBJ2-5, with D hard to call. The CDR3 loop spans 11 amino acids. Germline V lookup: CDR1 MNHEY, CDR2 SVGEGT. V lost 4 bases to trimming and J lost 3 bases, with 3 bases between them. CDR3 in DNA: TGTGCCAGCAGTTCAAAAGAGACCCAGTACTTC. Encoded protein: CASSSKETQYF.

The gene calls are TRBV5-5 and TRBJ2-7; weak D call: TRBD2 (6 bases). This CDR3 comprises 13 residues. CDR1 SGHKS and CDR2 YYEKEE come from the germline V gene (reference sequence). Trimming took 7 bases from V and 6 from J, leaving 17 bases between them. This chain's CDR3 is CASGGTAVGEQYF. For the CDR3, the DNA is TGTGCCAGCGGCGGGACGGCTGTAGGCGAGCAGTACTTC.

This chain uses TRBV6-5 with TRBJ1-2; the match to TRBD1 covers 9 bases. The CDR3 contains 14 residues. Germline values: CDR1 MNHEY, CDR2 SVGAGI. J lost 6 bases, V lost 6 bases, and 8 bases had no gene match. This chain's CDR3 is CASSLSTGGDGYTF. In nucleotides, the CDR3 is TGTGCCAGCAGCCTTTCCACAGGGGGCGATGGCTACACCTTC.